This TCR beta chain was identified in a study of beta chain features in type 1 diabetes. This clone was detected a few times. The single heparinised draw taken from each donor contained roughly 110 mL of blood on average. Expressed TCRB transcripts were sequenced because the isolated RNA had all been reverse transcribed beforehand. TCRdb's copy holds only in-frame clones and misses some; the assay was immunoSEQ multiplex PCR. The sample includes around 250,000 clones, about 26% seen only once; the top ten take approximately 4%. The CDR3 consists of 15 residues. Per germline, CDR1 SGHDT and CDR2 YYEEEE. V lost 1 base to trimming and J lost 0 bases, with 10 bases between them.

The specimen was central memory CD4+ T cells from blood. V gene TRBV5-6 combines with J gene TRBJ1-1, with D possibly being TRBD1 (6 bases). This TCR came from a man aged 30-40 years in good health. CDR3 sequence: CASSLPTGLNTEAFF. Written as DNA, the CDR3 is TGTGCCAGCAGCTTGCCGACAGGCCTGAACACTGAAGCTTTCTTT.